The next 28 T cell receptor beta chains were all read from a single sample in a study of response to subunit inactivated influenza vaccine. MiXCR, applied by TCRdb to the RT-PCR reads, yields one record per CDR3 protein. Here the sample spans about 520,000 distinct CDR3 sequences, roughly 23% being singletons. Sequenced material: CD4+ T cells sorted from PBMCs, taken about 5 days after vaccination. These receptors were obtained from a man between 45 and 60 years old who received an inactivated influenza vaccine.

J is TRBJ1-4 and V is TRBV28, with TRBD1 matching over 7 bases. The CDR3 sequence is 14 residues long. Germline V lookup: CDR1 MDHEN, CDR2 SYDVKM. Trimming cost V 5 bases and J 5 bases; bases outside gene matches: 5. The CDR3 region has the DNA TGTGCCAGCAGTGGCAGGGGGGGGAATGAAAAACTGTTTTTT. It is translated as CASSGRGGNEKLFF.

The CDR3 spells CASSLATSGGRGEQFF. The CDR3 DNA sequence: TGTGCCAGCAGCTTAGCGACTAGCGGGGGAAGGGGCGAGCAGTTCTTC. The rearrangement links TRBV7-8 to TRBJ2-1; TRBD2 matches at 12 bases. The CDR3 contains 16 residues. The junction had 7 bases not matched to a gene; V was cut back by 0 bases and J by 10 bases. Per germline, CDR1 SGHVS and CDR2 FQNEAQ.

The chain carries TRBV20-1 and TRBJ1-6; D gene uncertain. The germline CDR1 and CDR2 sequences are DFQATT and SNEGSKA (reference sequence). This CDR3 contains 14 residues. V lost 3 bases and J 7 bases, leaving 13 bases between the germline ends. CDR3 loop: CSASFRGINSPLHF. The CDR3 DNA follows: TGCAGTGCTAGCTTTAGAGGAATCAATTCACCCCTCCACTTT.

This clonotype was found a few times. The chain joins TRBV12-3 or TRBV12-4 to TRBJ2-1; D uncertain. This CDR3 has 13 residues. V lost 7 bases, J lost 4 bases, and 11 bases lay in between. The CDR3 sequence: CASTFTVYNEQFF. The CDR3 region has the DNA TGTGCCAGCACCTTTACAGTATACAATGAGCAGTTCTTC.

This rearrangement joins TRBV6-1 to TRBJ1-2; 8 nucleotides line up with TRBD1. CDR1 is MNHNS and CDR2 is SASEGT in the germline V gene. The CDR3 contains 14 residues. V lost 2 bases and J lost 7; bases outside the gene matches: 6. CDR3 loop: CASSEQGARVGYTF. DNA of the CDR3: TGTGCCAGCAGTGAACAGGGGGCGAGGGTTGGCTACACCTTC.

Written as DNA, the CDR3 is TGTGCCACCAGCAGAGGGGGACAGGGCAACACCGGGGAGCTGTTTTTT. Protein product: CATSRGGQGNTGELFF. The chain joins TRBV15 to TRBJ2-2; 9 bases are a match to TRBD1. This CDR3 is 16 amino acids long. Germline V CDR1 and CDR2: LNHNV, YYDKDF (reference sequence). V lost 1 base and J lost 2; bases outside the gene matches: 2.

This clonotype was observed a few times. As DNA, the CDR3 is TGTGCCAGCAGTTTAGCCCCGGGGGGGGTCACCGGGGAGCTGTTTTTT. This codes for CASSLAPGGVTGELFF. The rearrangement joins TRBV12-3 or TRBV12-4 to TRBJ2-2; 8 positions agree with TRBD2. The CDR3 is 16 amino acids. The V and J ends lost 0 bases and 4 bases, in that order; junction bases with no gene match: 4.

The chain employs TRBV20-1 and TRBJ2-1, with 14 bases fitting TRBD2. The CDR3 length is 15 residues. V trimming: 2 bases; J trimming: 8 bases; junction bases outside the gene matches: 5. Germline V gene sequence: CDR1 DFQATT, CDR2 SNEGSKA (reference sequence). The CDR3 protein is CSARLTSGRAHEQFF. In nucleotides, the CDR3 is TGCAGTGCTAGACTGACTAGCGGGAGGGCCCATGAGCAGTTCTTC.

The V and J genes are TRBV4-2 and TRBJ1-1; 7 bases align to TRBD1. The ends lost 2 bases at V and 3 bases at J; junction bases unmatched: 6. This CDR3 spans 15 amino acids. CDR1 LGHNA and CDR2 YNFKEQ come from the germline V gene. The CDR3 region has the DNA TGTGCCAGCAGCCAACGACAGGGTTGGGACACTGAAGCTTTCTTT. This encodes CASSQRQGWDTEAFF.

The rearrangement uses TRBV18 and TRBJ1-1, with D unclear. The CDR3 covers 13 residues. From germline, CDR1 is KGHSH and CDR2 LQKENI. The germline V and J ends were trimmed by 1 base and 1 base, with 4 bases remaining between them. Written as DNA, the CDR3 is TGTGCCAGCTCACCACAGAAGAACACTGAAGCTTTCTTT. This gives the protein CASSPQKNTEAFF.

In this sample, this clonotype turned up a few times. V and J are TRBV5-1 and TRBJ1-5; the match to TRBD1 covers 7 bases. Trimming cost V 3 bases and J 6 bases; bases outside gene matches: 6. CDR3 length: 14 residues. Germline CDR1 SGHRS, CDR2 YFSETQ. The DNA for the CDR3 is TGCGCCAGCAGCTCCGGGACAGTAGGTCAGCCCCAGCATTTT. Translation gives CASSSGTVGQPQHF. The variable domain in full, completed from reference TRBV5-1 and TRBJ1-5, reads KAGVTQTPRYLIKTRGQQVTLSCSPISGHRSVSWYQQTPGQGLQFLFEYFSETQRNKGNFPGRFSGRQFSNSRSEMNVSTLELGDSALYLCASSSGTVGQPQHFGDGTRLSIL.

The rearrangement links TRBV28 to TRBJ2-1; D might be TRBD2 (6 bases). Germline CDR1 is MDHEN and CDR2 is SYDVKM. The V end was cut by 2 bases, the J end by 7 bases, with 9 bases between. The CDR3 has 13 residues. The CDR3 DNA reads as TGTGCCAGCAGTTTAGGAGGGCGGAATGAGCAGTTCTTC. Protein: CASSLGGRNEQFF.

The chain employs TRBV7-2 and TRBJ2-1; TRBD1 might be the D (6 bases). Looked up from germline, CDR1 is SGHTA and CDR2 is FQGNSA. The CDR3 has 17 residues. V was clipped by 4 bases and J by 0 bases, with 16 bases between them. The DNA for the CDR3 is TGTGCCAGCAGCTCGTTCGAGGGGGTCTCCTCCTACAATGAGCAGTTCTTC. Its protein is CASSSFEGVSSYNEQFF. Supplemented by reference TRBV7-2 and TRBJ2-1, the full variable domain reads GAGVSQSPSNKVTEKGKDVELRCDPISGHTALYWYRQSLGQGLEFLIYFQGNSAPDKSGLPSDRFSAERTGGSVSTLTIQRTQQEDSAVYLCASSSFEGVSSYNEQFFGPGTRLTVL.

This clonotype was counted ten times or more. The J gene is TRBJ2-7, the V gene TRBV20-1, with 8 bases matching TRBD1. The CDR3 is 13 amino acids. Germline values: CDR1 DFQATT, CDR2 SNEGSKA (reference sequence). V gave up 4 bases and J gave up 3 bases; unmatched junction bases: 5. The CDR3 DNA reads as TGCAGTGCTACCACAGGGGGTATCTACGAGCAGTACTTC. Translation: CSATTGGIYEQYF.

The sample holds a few counts of this clonotype. The chain has TRBV6-5 and TRBJ1-5; D possibly corresponds to TRBD1 (6 bases). The V end was cut by 3 bases, the J end by 3 bases, with 12 bases between. Germline V CDR1 and CDR2: MNHEY, SVGAGI. The CDR3 sequence is 15 residues long. The CDR3 region is CASSYSQGHNQPQHF. For the CDR3, the DNA is TGTGCCAGCAGTTATAGTCAGGGGCACAATCAGCCCCAGCATTTT.

This chain links TRBV4-1 with TRBJ2-1, with D unclear. In germline, CDR1 is MGHRA, CDR2 YSYEKL. The CDR3 has 15 amino acids. The V and J ends lost 3 bases and 5 bases respectively, with 14 bases between them. CDR3 sequence (DNA): TGCGCCAGCAGCCAGGGCGAGCGCGCCAACAATGAGCAGTTCTTC. This gives the protein CASSQGERANNEQFF.

This sequence joins TRBV15 and TRBJ2-2; tentatively, D is TRBD2 (6 bases). This CDR3 comprises 15 residues. CDR1 is LNHNV, CDR2 YYDKDF, per germline (reference sequence). V lost 1 base to trimming and J lost 7 bases, with 13 bases between them. This chain's CDR3 is CATSRGGGQGGELFF. CDR3 DNA sequence: TGTGCCACCAGCAGAGGTGGAGGGCAGGGCGGGGAGCTGTTTTTT.

The rearrangement joins TRBV5-1 to TRBJ2-7, with 8 bases lining up with TRBD1. Germline lookup yields CDR1 SGHRS and CDR2 YFSETQ. V dropped 3 bases and J dropped 3; count of bases not matched to a gene: 8. This CDR3 comprises 15 residues. CDR3 DNA sequence: TGCGCCAGCAGCTCCTATCAGGGGGCTATCTACGAGCAGTACTTC. Protein sequence: CASSSYQGAIYEQYF. Full variable domain (outside the CDR3, taken from reference TRBV5-1 and TRBJ2-7): KAGVTQTPRYLIKTRGQQVTLSCSPISGHRSVSWYQQTPGQGLQFLFEYFSETQRNKGNFPGRFSGRQFSNSRSEMNVSTLELGDSALYLCASSSYQGAIYEQYFGPGTRLTVT.

This clonotype was observed a few times. V gene TRBV5-1 combines with J gene TRBJ1-4; a weak D match, TRBD1 (6 bases). In germline, CDR1 is SGHRS, CDR2 YFSETQ. The germline V and J ends were trimmed by 3 bases and 7 bases, with 13 bases remaining between them. This CDR3 is 14 amino acids long. CDR3 residues: CASSSTGPREKLFF. The CDR3 DNA is TGCGCCAGCAGCTCCACAGGGCCGCGTGAAAAACTGTTTTTT.

This sequence joins TRBV7-2 and TRBJ1-1; 7 bases map to TRBD1. This CDR3 spans 14 amino acids. Trimming removed 5 bases from V and 2 bases from J; junction bases left unmatched: 5. Germline lookup yields CDR1 SGHTA and CDR2 FQGNSA. CDR3 amino acids: CASSTTGTNTEAFF. Written as DNA, the CDR3 is TGTGCCAGCAGCACGACAGGGACAAACACTGAAGCTTTCTTT.

This chain joins TRBV4-3 and TRBJ2-7; D call uncertain. CDR3 length: 15 amino acids. From germline, CDR1 is LGHNA and CDR2 YSLEER. V dropped 0 bases and J dropped 0 bases, with 9 bases sitting between them. CDR3 region: CASSQESGVSYEQYF. The CDR3, as DNA: TGCGCCAGCAGCCAAGAATCTGGAGTCTCCTACGAGCAGTACTTC.

This clonotype showed up just a few times. The gene calls are TRBV6-1 and TRBJ2-1; 8 nucleotides agree with TRBD2. The CDR3 sequence is 15 residues long. From germline, CDR1 is MNHNS and CDR2 SASEGT. V was pared by 5 bases and J by 15 bases, with 18 bases of the junction left unmatched. The CDR3 DNA reads TGTGCCAGCAGTCCCCGGGGGGGGCCAAATTTTCCCGTGTTCTTC. Translating gives CASSPRGGPNFPVFF.

This rearrangement joins TRBV20-1 to TRBJ2-6, with TRBD1 matching over 9 bases. With V trimmed by 0 bases and J by 0 bases, 6 bases remained unmatched. Germline CDR1 reads DFQATT; CDR2 reads SNEGSKA (reference sequence). The CDR3 has 18 amino acids. This chain's CDR3 is CSARDFGQGSSGANVLTF. For the CDR3, the DNA is TGCAGTGCTAGAGATTTCGGACAGGGGAGCTCTGGGGCCAACGTCCTGACTTTC.

The V call is TRBV20-1, the J call TRBJ2-7; 11 nucleotides agree with TRBD2. The J segment lost 3 bases and the V segment lost 6 bases, leaving 10 bases of the junction unmatched. The CDR3 is 15 residues long. Germline CDR1 and CDR2: DFQATT and SNEGSKA (reference sequence). The CDR3 DNA follows: TGCAGTGCCCTAATCCTAGCGGGAGGCATCTACGAGCAGTACTTC. Its protein product is CSALILAGGIYEQYF.

The gene calls are TRBV24-1 and TRBJ2-5; weak D call: TRBD1 (6 bases). Germline V gives CDR1 KGHDR, CDR2 SFDVKD. Trimming removed 9 bases at V and 5 bases at J, with 9 bases between. The CDR3 is 11 amino acids. The CDR3 nucleotides are TGTGCCACCCAGCAGGGGGAGACCCAGTACTTC. Its protein product is CATQQGETQYF.

This clonotype was seen a few times. V usage is TRBV7-9 and J usage is TRBJ2-1; no clear D gene. Looked up from germline, CDR1 is SEHNR and CDR2 is FQNEAQ (reference sequence). The CDR3 contains 17 residues. V was pared by 2 bases and J by 0 bases, with 14 bases between. CDR3 nucleotides: TGTGCCAGCAGCTTATTTGGAAGGCCCAGCTCCTACAATGAGCAGTTCTTC. Its protein product is CASSLFGRPSSYNEQFF. The variable domain in full, with the rest retrieved from reference TRBV7-9 and TRBJ2-1, is DTGVSQNPRHKITKRGQNVTFRCDPISEHNRLYWYRQTLGQGPEFLTYFQNEAQLEKSRLLSDRFSAERPKGSFSTLEIQRTEQGDSAMYLCASSLFGRPSSYNEQFFGPGTRLTVL.

This clonotype has just a few counts. The chain links TRBV2 to TRBJ2-1; possible D gene TRBD2, 6 bases. The CDR3 covers 14 residues. Per the germline V gene, CDR1 is SNHLY and CDR2 is FYNNEI. Between the trimmed V and J ends, which lost 4 bases and 4 bases, there was a span of 11 bases. In DNA, the CDR3 is TGTGCCAGCAGTGGATTAGCGGATTACAATGAGCAGTTCTTC. This sequence encodes CASSGLADYNEQFF.

This clonotype has just a few counts. V gene TRBV5-4 combines with J gene TRBJ1-2; D possibly corresponds to TRBD1 (5 bases). Germline assignment: CDR1 SGHNT and CDR2 YYREEE (reference sequence). Trimming cost V 0 bases and J 4 bases, with 13 bases left between them. The CDR3 contains 15 residues. CDR3 amino acids: CASSLEGPGVYGYTF. CDR3 bases: TGTGCCAGCAGCTTGGAGGGTCCGGGGGTCTATGGCTACACCTTC.